These T cell receptor beta chains were read from a single sample in a study of metastatic and nonmetastatic thyroid tumors. TCRdb reprocessed the PCR reads via MiXCR. In the table there are under 35,000 clones, about 30% of which are singletons. The sequenced sample consisted of blood. These receptors all come from a female donor with papillary thyroid cancer or a benign thyroid nodule (not recorded which). Some clones in this sample may be carry-over from other donors' samples. Each CDR3 is given with its conserved first and last residue. Fields, in order: V gene, J gene, clone size, D gene, CDR3 DNA, CDR3 protein. D genes are given only for firm matches. Clone sizes are given selectively: once, few, many, or a class where the clone is expanded.

v_gene: TRBV5-6
j_gene: TRBJ2-7
abundance: many
d_gene: TRBD1
CDR3nt: TGTGCCAGCAGCTTGGTGCCGACAGGGGGCTCCTACGAGCAGTACTTC
CDR3aa: CASSLVPTGGSYEQYF

v_gene: TRBV6-1
j_gene: TRBJ2-7
abundance: many
d_gene: NA
CDR3nt: TGTGCCAGCAGTGCCTCTGTGGACAGCACCTACGAGCAGTACTTC
CDR3aa: CASSASVDSTYEQYF

v_gene: TRBV7-9
j_gene: TRBJ2-1
abundance: NA
d_gene: NA
CDR3nt: TGTGCCAGTACCCGAGACGGCAATGAGCAGTTCTTC
CDR3aa: CASTRDGNEQFF

v_gene: TRBV6-1
j_gene: TRBJ2-5
abundance: NA
d_gene: TRBD2
CDR3nt: TGTGCCAGCAGTGCGACTAGCGGGAGGGCCGATCGTACCCAGTACTTC
CDR3aa: CASSATSGRADRTQYF

v_gene: TRBV9
j_gene: TRBJ2-2
abundance: many
d_gene: NA
CDR3nt: TGTGCCAGCAGCGTAGGTGGAGGGGTTAGTGGCGGGGAGCTGTTTTTT
CDR3aa: CASSVGGGVSGGELFF

v_gene: TRBV28
j_gene: TRBJ2-7
abundance: NA
d_gene: NA
CDR3nt: TGTGCCAGCAGCCAACGCTACGAGCAGTACTTC
CDR3aa: CASSQRYEQYF

v_gene: TRBV11-2
j_gene: TRBJ2-1
abundance: NA
d_gene: NA
CDR3nt: TGTGCCAGCAGCCTAAATCAGGGAGGAGGCAATGAGCAGTTCTTC
CDR3aa: CASSLNQGGGNEQFF

v_gene: TRBV3-1
j_gene: TRBJ1-2
abundance: many
d_gene: TRBD1
CDR3nt: TGTGCCAGCAGCCAAGTGAGTGCAGGGGGATACTATGGCTACACCTTC
CDR3aa: CASSQVSAGGYYGYTF

v_gene: TRBV20-1
j_gene: TRBJ2-7
abundance: medium-sized
d_gene: TRBD2
CDR3nt: TGCAGTGCGACTAGCGGGAGTTGGAACGAGCAGTACTTC
CDR3aa: CSATSGSWNEQYF

v_gene: TRBV12-3/TRBV12-4
j_gene: TRBJ2-2
abundance: many
d_gene: NA
CDR3nt: TGTGCCAGCAGTTTTGGCGACCAACGCTCCACCGGGGAGCTGTTTTTT
CDR3aa: CASSFGDQRSTGELFF

v_gene: TRBV5-1
j_gene: TRBJ1-2
abundance: NA
d_gene: NA
CDR3nt: TGCGCCAGCAGCTTGGAATCCCATGGCTACACCTTC
CDR3aa: CASSLESHGYTF

v_gene: TRBV12-5
j_gene: TRBJ2-2
abundance: few
d_gene: TRBD1
CDR3nt: TGTGCTAGTGGTTTGTGGCAGGGGGACACCGGGGAGCTGTTTTTT
CDR3aa: CASGLWQGDTGELFF

v_gene: TRBV11-2
j_gene: TRBJ1-4
abundance: NA
d_gene: NA
CDR3nt: TGTGCCAGCAGCCTTTCCGGGGCCGCGAATGAAAAACTGTTTTTT
CDR3aa: CASSLSGAANEKLFF

v_gene: TRBV6-2/TRBV6-3
j_gene: TRBJ2-1
abundance: few
d_gene: TRBD1
CDR3nt: TGTGCCAGCGGCTACGTTCGCAGGGGGCGGTTCGATGAGCAGTTCTTC
CDR3aa: CASGYVRRGRFDEQFF

v_gene: TRBV11-2
j_gene: TRBJ1-2
abundance: NA
d_gene: NA
CDR3nt: TGTGCCAGCAGCTTATCAACTTATGGCTACACCTTC
CDR3aa: CASSLSTYGYTF

v_gene: TRBV9
j_gene: TRBJ2-3
abundance: many
d_gene: TRBD2
CDR3nt: TGTGCCAGCAGCGCCGCGGGAGGGCCAGATACGCAGTATTTT
CDR3aa: CASSAAGGPDTQYF

v_gene: TRBV10-3
j_gene: TRBJ2-7
abundance: many
d_gene: TRBD2
CDR3nt: TGTGCCATCAACGATCCACTAGCGGGAGGGACCTACGAGCAGTACTTC
CDR3aa: CAINDPLAGGTYEQYF

v_gene: TRBV7-3
j_gene: TRBJ2-3
abundance: many
d_gene: NA
CDR3nt: TGTGCCAGCAGCTTGACTGAGGGGTTTGATACGCAGTATTTT
CDR3aa: CASSLTEGFDTQYF

v_gene: TRBV7-9
j_gene: TRBJ2-5
abundance: many
d_gene: TRBD1
CDR3nt: TGTGCCAGCAGCCATCCCGGACAGGGGGATCTCCAAGAGACCCAGTACTTC
CDR3aa: CASSHPGQGDLQETQYF

v_gene: TRBV29-1
j_gene: TRBJ2-1
abundance: many
d_gene: NA
CDR3nt: TGCAGCGTGGGGACTTCCACCTACAATGAGCAGTTCTTC
CDR3aa: CSVGTSTYNEQFF

v_gene: TRBV4-1
j_gene: TRBJ2-5
abundance: many
d_gene: NA
CDR3nt: TGCGCCAGCAGCCAAGATCTCGAGGAAGAGACCCAGTACTTC
CDR3aa: CASSQDLEEETQYF

v_gene: TRBV6-2/TRBV6-3
j_gene: TRBJ1-6
abundance: NA
d_gene: TRBD1
CDR3nt: TGTGCCAGCAGGGAACCGGGACAGGGCAGTAATTCACCCCTCCACTTT
CDR3aa: CASREPGQGSNSPLHF

v_gene: TRBV27
j_gene: TRBJ2-3
abundance: few
d_gene: TRBD1
CDR3nt: TGTGCCAGCAGTTCTACAGGGGGAGAAACAAATACGCAGTATTTT
CDR3aa: CASSSTGGETNTQYF

v_gene: TRBV5-1
j_gene: TRBJ2-7
abundance: many
d_gene: TRBD1
CDR3nt: TGCGCCAGCAGCACGGGGACAGGGGGCGCGCTCTACGAGCAGTACTTC
CDR3aa: CASSTGTGGALYEQYF

v_gene: TRBV11-2
j_gene: TRBJ2-7
abundance: NA
d_gene: TRBD2
CDR3nt: TGTGCCAGCATCTTAGTTCCGGGAGGGGACGAGCAGTACTTC
CDR3aa: CASILVPGGDEQYF

v_gene: TRBV14
j_gene: TRBJ1-2
abundance: many
d_gene: NA
CDR3nt: TGTGCCAGCAGCCAAGATGATGGGGGGGACCCTAACTATGGCTACACCTTC
CDR3aa: CASSQDDGGDPNYGYTF

v_gene: TRBV30
j_gene: TRBJ2-3
abundance: NA
d_gene: TRBD1
CDR3nt: TGTGCCTGGGGGACAGGGGAGGGGAATACGCAGTATTTT
CDR3aa: CAWGTGEGNTQYF